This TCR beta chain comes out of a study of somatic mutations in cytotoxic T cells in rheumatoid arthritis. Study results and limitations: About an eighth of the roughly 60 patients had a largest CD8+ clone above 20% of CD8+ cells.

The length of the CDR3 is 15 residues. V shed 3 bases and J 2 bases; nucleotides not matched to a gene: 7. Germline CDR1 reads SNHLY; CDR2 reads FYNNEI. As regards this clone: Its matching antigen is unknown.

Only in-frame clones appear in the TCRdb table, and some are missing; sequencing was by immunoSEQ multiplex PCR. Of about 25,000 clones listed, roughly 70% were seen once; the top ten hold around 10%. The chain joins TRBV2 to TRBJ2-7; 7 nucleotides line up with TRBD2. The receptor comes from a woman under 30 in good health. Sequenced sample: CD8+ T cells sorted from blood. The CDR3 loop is CASSDLASGTYEQYF. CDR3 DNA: TGTGCCAGCAGTGATTTGGCTAGCGGAACCTACGAGCAGTACTTC.